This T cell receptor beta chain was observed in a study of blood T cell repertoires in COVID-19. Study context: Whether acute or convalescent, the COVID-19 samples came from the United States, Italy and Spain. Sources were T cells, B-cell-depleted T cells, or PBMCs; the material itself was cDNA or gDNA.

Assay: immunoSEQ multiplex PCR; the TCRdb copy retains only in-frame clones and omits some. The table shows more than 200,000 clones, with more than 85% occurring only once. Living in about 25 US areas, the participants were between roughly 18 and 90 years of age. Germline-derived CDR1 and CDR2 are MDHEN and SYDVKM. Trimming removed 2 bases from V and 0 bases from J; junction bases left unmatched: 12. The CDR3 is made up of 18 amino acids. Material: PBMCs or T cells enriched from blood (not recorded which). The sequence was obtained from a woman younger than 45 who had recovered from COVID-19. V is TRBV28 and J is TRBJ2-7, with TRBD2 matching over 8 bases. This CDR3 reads CASSLILRGGAISYEQYF. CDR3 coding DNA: TGTGCCAGCAGTTTAATCCTTCGGGGGGGGGCTATCTCCTACGAGCAGTACTTC.